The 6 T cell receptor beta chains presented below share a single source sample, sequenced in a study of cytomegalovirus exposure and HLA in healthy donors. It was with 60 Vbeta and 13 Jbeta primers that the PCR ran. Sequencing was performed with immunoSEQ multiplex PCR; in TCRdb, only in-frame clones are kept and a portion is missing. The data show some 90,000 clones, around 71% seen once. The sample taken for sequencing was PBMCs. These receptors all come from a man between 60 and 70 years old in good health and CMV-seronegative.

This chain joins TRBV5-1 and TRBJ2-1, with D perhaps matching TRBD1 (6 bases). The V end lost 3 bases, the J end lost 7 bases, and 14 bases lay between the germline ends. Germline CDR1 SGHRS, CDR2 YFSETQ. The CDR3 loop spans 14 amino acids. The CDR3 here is CASSSQGSRNEQFF. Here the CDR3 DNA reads TGCGCCAGCAGCTCGCAGGGGTCGAGGAATGAGCAGTTCTTC.

The CDR3 spells CASGLPGQGTGELFF. CDR3 nucleotides: TGTGCTAGTGGTTTGCCAGGGCAGGGCACCGGGGAGCTGTTTTTT. The chain joins TRBV12-5 to TRBJ2-2, with D tentatively TRBD1 (5 bases). Germline assignment: CDR1 LGHNT and CDR2 FRNRAP. CDR3 length: 15 amino acids. V was shortened by 2 bases and J by 4 bases, with 11 bases between the two germline ends.

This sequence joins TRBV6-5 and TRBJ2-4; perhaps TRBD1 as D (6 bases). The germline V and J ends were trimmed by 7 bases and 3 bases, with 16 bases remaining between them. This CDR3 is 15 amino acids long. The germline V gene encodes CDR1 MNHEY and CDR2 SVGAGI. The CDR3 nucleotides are TGTGCCAGCACCGGCCCGAGGGGGTACAAAAACATTCAGTACTTC. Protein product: CASTGPRGYKNIQYF.

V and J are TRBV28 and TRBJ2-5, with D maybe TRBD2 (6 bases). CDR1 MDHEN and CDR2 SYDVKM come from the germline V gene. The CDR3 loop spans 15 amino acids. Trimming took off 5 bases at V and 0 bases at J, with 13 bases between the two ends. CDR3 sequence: CASSQTGLHQETQYF. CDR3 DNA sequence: TGTGCCAGCAGTCAAACGGGACTCCACCAAGAGACCCAGTACTTC.

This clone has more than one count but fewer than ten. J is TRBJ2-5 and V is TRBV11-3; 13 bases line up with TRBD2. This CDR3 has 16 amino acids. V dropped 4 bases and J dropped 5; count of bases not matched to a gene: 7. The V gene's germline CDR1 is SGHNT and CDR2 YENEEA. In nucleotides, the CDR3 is TGTGCCAGCAGCTCCCGGACTAGCGGGGGTGGGGAGACCCAGTACTTC. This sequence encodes CASSSRTSGGGETQYF.

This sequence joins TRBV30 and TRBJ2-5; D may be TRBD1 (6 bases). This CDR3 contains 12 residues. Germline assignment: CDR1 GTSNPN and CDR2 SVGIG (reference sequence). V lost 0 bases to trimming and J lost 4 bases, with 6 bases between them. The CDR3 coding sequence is TGTGCCTGGAGTGTAGGGGGAGAGACCCAGTACTTC. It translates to CAWSVGGETQYF.